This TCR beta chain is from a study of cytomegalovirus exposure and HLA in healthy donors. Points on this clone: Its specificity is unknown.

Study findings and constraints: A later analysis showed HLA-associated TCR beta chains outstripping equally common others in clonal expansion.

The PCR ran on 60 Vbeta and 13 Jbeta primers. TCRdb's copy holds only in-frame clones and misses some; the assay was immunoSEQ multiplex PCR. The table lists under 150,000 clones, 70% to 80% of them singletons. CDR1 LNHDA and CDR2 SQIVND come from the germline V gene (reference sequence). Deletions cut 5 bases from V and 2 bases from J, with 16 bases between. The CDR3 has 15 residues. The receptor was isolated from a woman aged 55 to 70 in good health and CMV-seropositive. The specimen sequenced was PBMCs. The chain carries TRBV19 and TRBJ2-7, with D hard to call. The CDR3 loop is CASSPRPDAAYEQYF. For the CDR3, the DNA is TGTGCCAGTAGTCCTAGGCCTGATGCAGCCTACGAGCAGTACTTC.